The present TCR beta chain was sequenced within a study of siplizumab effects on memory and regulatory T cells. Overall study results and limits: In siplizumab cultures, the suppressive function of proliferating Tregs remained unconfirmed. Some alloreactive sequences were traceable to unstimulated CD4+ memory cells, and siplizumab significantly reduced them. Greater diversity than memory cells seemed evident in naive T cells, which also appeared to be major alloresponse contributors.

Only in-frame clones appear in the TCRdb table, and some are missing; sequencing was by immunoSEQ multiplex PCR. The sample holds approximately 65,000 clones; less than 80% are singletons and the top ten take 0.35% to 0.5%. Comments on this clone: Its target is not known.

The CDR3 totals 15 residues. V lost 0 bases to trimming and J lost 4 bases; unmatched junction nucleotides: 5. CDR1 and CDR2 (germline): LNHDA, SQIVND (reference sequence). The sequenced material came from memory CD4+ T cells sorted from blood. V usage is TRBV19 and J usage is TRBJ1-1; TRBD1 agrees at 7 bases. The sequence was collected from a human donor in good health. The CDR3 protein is CASSIEEGAGTEAFF. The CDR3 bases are TGTGCCAGTAGTATAGAGGAGGGGGCAGGCACTGAAGCTTTCTTT. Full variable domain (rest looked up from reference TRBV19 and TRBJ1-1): DGGITQSPKYLFRKEGQNVTLSCEQNLNHDAMYWYRQDPGQGLRLIYYSQIVNDFQKGDIAEGYSVSREKKESFPLTVTSAQKNPTAFYLCASSIEEGAGTEAFFGQGTRLTVV.